A selection of T cell receptor beta chains follows, all from one sample in a study of Graves' ophthalmopathy and Graves' hyperthyroidism. TCRdb passed the multiplex PCR reads through MiXCR, listing each CDR3 protein once. The table shows 300,000 or so distinct CDR3 sequences, with roughly 15% occurring only once. The material sequenced was peripheral blood. These receptors originate from an adult man with Graves' ophthalmopathy. Both conserved end residues are part of each CDR3. D genes are given only for firm matches. Where a row states a size, it is once, few, many or the class of an expanded clone; other rows omit it.

D gene: .; V gene: TRBV19; J gene: TRBJ2-5; clone size: many; CDR3 DNA: TGTGCCAGTAGTAACCCGGGGGAACCTGGAGAGACCCAGTACTTC; CDR3 protein: CASSNPGEPGETQYF
D gene: .; V gene: TRBV12-3/TRBV12-4; J gene: TRBJ1-2; clone size: many; CDR3 DNA: TGTGCCAGCAGTTTAGCGGGGGGCGCGAACTATGGCTACACCTTC; CDR3 protein: CASSLAGGANYGYTF
D gene: TRBD1; V gene: TRBV29-1; J gene: TRBJ2-7; clone size: .; CDR3 DNA: TGCAGCGTTGTTTGGGGACAGGGGACTTGGGAGCAGTACTTC; CDR3 protein: CSVVWGQGTWEQYF
D gene: TRBD2; V gene: TRBV30; J gene: TRBJ2-2; clone size: .; CDR3 DNA: TGTGCCTGGAGACTAGCGGGAGTTATCACCGGGGAGCTGTTTTTT; CDR3 protein: CAWRLAGVITGELFF
D gene: .; V gene: TRBV19; J gene: TRBJ2-7; clone size: many; CDR3 DNA: TGTGCCAGTAGTACGGGAGGGACAGGACACTACGAGCAGTACTTC; CDR3 protein: CASSTGGTGHYEQYF
D gene: .; V gene: TRBV12-3/TRBV12-4; J gene: TRBJ2-7; clone size: many; CDR3 DNA: TGTGCCAGCAAGAAGAGCCAGGGGATCTACGAGCAGTACTTC; CDR3 protein: CASKKSQGIYEQYF
D gene: .; V gene: TRBV6-1; J gene: TRBJ1-1; clone size: many; CDR3 DNA: TGTGCCAGCAGCCAGACAGTAGCCCAACCAAACACTGAAGCTTTCTTT; CDR3 protein: CASSQTVAQPNTEAFF
D gene: .; V gene: TRBV11-1; J gene: TRBJ1-6; clone size: many; CDR3 DNA: TGTGCCAGCAGCTTACAGAACCCCCTATTGTCACCCCTCCACTTT; CDR3 protein: CASSLQNPLLSPLHF
D gene: .; V gene: TRBV6-1; J gene: TRBJ1-3; clone size: .; CDR3 DNA: TGTGCCAGCAGTGAAGCGGGTCTCTCTGGAAACACCATATATTTT; CDR3 protein: CASSEAGLSGNTIYF
D gene: TRBD1; V gene: TRBV7-2; J gene: TRBJ2-4; clone size: many; CDR3 DNA: TGTGCCAGCAGCTACTCGGACAGGGGACTAGCCAAAAACATTCAGTACTTC; CDR3 protein: CASSYSDRGLAKNIQYF
D gene: TRBD2; V gene: TRBV7-2; J gene: TRBJ2-7; clone size: many; CDR3 DNA: TGTGCCAGCAGACCACGTAGCGGGAGGGCCGGGGAGCAGTACTTC; CDR3 protein: CASRPRSGRAGEQYF
D gene: .; V gene: TRBV20-1; J gene: TRBJ2-5; clone size: many; CDR3 DNA: TGCAGTGCTACACTCAGGTTGGGGAACCAGTACTTC; CDR3 protein: CSATLRLGNQYF
D gene: .; V gene: TRBV13; J gene: TRBJ2-7; clone size: many; CDR3 DNA: TGTGCCAGCATGAGATCTGGCTTACAAACCTACGAGCAGTACTTC; CDR3 protein: CASMRSGLQTYEQYF
D gene: TRBD1; V gene: TRBV12-3/TRBV12-4; J gene: TRBJ1-2; clone size: many; CDR3 DNA: TGTGCCAGCAGTGCCGCCGGGACAGATAACTATGGCTACACCTTC; CDR3 protein: CASSAAGTDNYGYTF
D gene: TRBD2; V gene: TRBV6-4; J gene: TRBJ2-5; clone size: .; CDR3 DNA: TGTGCCAGCAGTTTTCTAGCGGGAGACGAGACCCAGTACTTC; CDR3 protein: CASSFLAGDETQYF
D gene: .; V gene: TRBV6-2/TRBV6-3; J gene: TRBJ2-7; clone size: many; CDR3 DNA: TGTGCCAGCAGAACCCGACAGGGAGGTCACGAGCAGTACTTC; CDR3 protein: CASRTRQGGHEQYF
D gene: .; V gene: TRBV27; J gene: TRBJ1-6; clone size: many; CDR3 DNA: TGTGCCAGCAGCCGAATCGGGGGGTACGCCTATAATTCACCCCTCCACTTT; CDR3 protein: CASSRIGGYAYNSPLHF
D gene: TRBD1; V gene: TRBV2; J gene: TRBJ1-2; clone size: many; CDR3 DNA: TGTGCCAGTACAGGGGAGGCTAACTATGGCTACACCTTC; CDR3 protein: CASTGEANYGYTF
D gene: .; V gene: TRBV2; J gene: TRBJ2-7; clone size: many; CDR3 DNA: TGTGCCAGCCGGGTGGGTGAGGCAGCACTATACTCCTACGAGCAGTACTTC; CDR3 protein: CASRVGEAALYSYEQYF
D gene: .; V gene: TRBV6-1; J gene: TRBJ1-1; clone size: many; CDR3 DNA: TGTGCCAGCAGTGAAGCAGCAGGCTTGAACACTGAAGCTTTCTTT; CDR3 protein: CASSEAAGLNTEAFF
D gene: .; V gene: TRBV25-1; J gene: TRBJ1-1; clone size: many; CDR3 DNA: TGTGCCAGCAGTGCTGACAGCACGATGAACACTGAAGCTTTCTTT; CDR3 protein: CASSADSTMNTEAFF
D gene: TRBD1; V gene: TRBV6-2/TRBV6-3; J gene: TRBJ1-2; clone size: .; CDR3 DNA: TGTGCCAGCAAACCCGGGACAGGTCCGGGCTATGGCTACACCTTC; CDR3 protein: CASKPGTGPGYGYTF
D gene: .; V gene: TRBV27; J gene: TRBJ1-2; clone size: many; CDR3 DNA: TGTGCCAGCAGTTACCAACCGGAACTCACGGGGGGCTACACCTTC; CDR3 protein: CASSYQPELTGGYTF
D gene: .; V gene: TRBV7-2; J gene: TRBJ1-1; clone size: many; CDR3 DNA: TGTGCCAGCAGTCAGGGCGGGGGGACGAACACTGAAGCTTTCTTT; CDR3 protein: CASSQGGGTNTEAFF
D gene: TRBD1; V gene: TRBV3-1; J gene: TRBJ1-6; clone size: many; CDR3 DNA: TGTGCCAGCAGCCGGGGACAGGGGGTCTCACCCCTCCACTTT; CDR3 protein: CASSRGQGVSPLHF
D gene: TRBD1; V gene: TRBV6-5; J gene: TRBJ1-1; clone size: .; CDR3 DNA: TGTGCCAGCAGTTACGGGACAGGGTTCACTGAAGCTTTCTTT; CDR3 protein: CASSYGTGFTEAFF
D gene: .; V gene: TRBV29-1; J gene: TRBJ2-5; clone size: many; CDR3 DNA: TGCAGCGTTGAAGTTGGGGGCGAACTCCAAGAGACCCAGTACTTC; CDR3 protein: CSVEVGGELQETQYF
D gene: TRBD1; V gene: TRBV19; J gene: TRBJ2-5; clone size: few; CDR3 DNA: TGTGCCAGTAGATCCTCGACAGGGGGGGAGACCCAGTACTTC; CDR3 protein: CASRSSTGGETQYF
D gene: .; V gene: TRBV19; J gene: TRBJ2-5; clone size: few; CDR3 DNA: TGTGCCAGTAGTCCCCGGCGCAGCCAAGAGACCCAGTACTTC; CDR3 protein: CASSPRRSQETQYF
D gene: .; V gene: TRBV3-1; J gene: TRBJ1-2; clone size: many; CDR3 DNA: TGTGCCAGCAGCCCAGGCGCGGGACGGTATGGCTACACCTTC; CDR3 protein: CASSPGAGRYGYTF
D gene: .; V gene: TRBV4-3; J gene: TRBJ2-6; clone size: many; CDR3 DNA: TGCGCCAGCAGCCAGGTATCACAGACAACTGGGGCCAACGTCCTGACTTTC; CDR3 protein: CASSQVSQTTGANVLTF
D gene: .; V gene: TRBV11-2; J gene: TRBJ1-3; clone size: many; CDR3 DNA: TGTGCCAGCAGCCCGGACAGACGGACCTCTGGAAACACCATATATTTT; CDR3 protein: CASSPDRRTSGNTIYF
D gene: .; V gene: TRBV9; J gene: TRBJ2-1; clone size: many; CDR3 DNA: TGTGCCAGCAGCGCAAGCCCACGGGAGAGAAATAGTGAGCAGTTCTTC; CDR3 protein: CASSASPRERNSEQFF
D gene: TRBD1; V gene: TRBV7-2; J gene: TRBJ1-2; clone size: .; CDR3 DNA: TGTGCCAGCAGCTTAGAGACAGGGCGGCATGGCTACACCTTC; CDR3 protein: CASSLETGRHGYTF
D gene: .; V gene: TRBV18; J gene: TRBJ1-1; clone size: .; CDR3 DNA: TGTGCCAGCTCACCCGCTGGGGGCGACCTATTGAACACTGAAGCTTTCTTT; CDR3 protein: CASSPAGGDLLNTEAFF
D gene: TRBD2; V gene: TRBV20-1; J gene: TRBJ2-5; clone size: many; CDR3 DNA: TGCAGTGCTAGATTAACCTTAGCGGGGGGAGCGCAAGAGACCCAGTACTTC; CDR3 protein: CSARLTLAGGAQETQYF
D gene: TRBD1; V gene: TRBV15; J gene: TRBJ1-2; clone size: few; CDR3 DNA: TGTGCCACCAGCAGAGATCACAGGGGCCGAGTCTATGGCTACACCTTC; CDR3 protein: CATSRDHRGRVYGYTF
D gene: .; V gene: TRBV7-2; J gene: TRBJ2-7; clone size: many; CDR3 DNA: TGTGCCAGCGGGTCCGGGACAACCTACGAGCAGTACTTC; CDR3 protein: CASGSGTTYEQYF
D gene: .; V gene: TRBV6-5; J gene: TRBJ1-1; clone size: many; CDR3 DNA: TGTGCCAGCAGTTACTCGTATTTTGAGACTTCTGCCACTGAAGCTTTCTTT; CDR3 protein: CASSYSYFETSATEAFF
D gene: .; V gene: TRBV12-3/TRBV12-4; J gene: TRBJ1-1; clone size: many; CDR3 DNA: TGTGCCAGCACCCCCCCCGCTGAAGCTTTCTTT; CDR3 protein: CASTPPAEAFF
D gene: .; V gene: TRBV5-1; J gene: TRBJ2-4; clone size: .; CDR3 DNA: TGCGCCAGCAGCTTGGAGGGCCTCTGGAGGGACATTCAGTACTTC; CDR3 protein: CASSLEGLWRDIQYF
D gene: .; V gene: TRBV12-3/TRBV12-4; J gene: TRBJ2-5; clone size: many; CDR3 DNA: TGTGCCAGCAGCCGACAGGATAGGTATATGGAGACCCAGTACTTC; CDR3 protein: CASSRQDRYMETQYF
D gene: .; V gene: TRBV12-3/TRBV12-4; J gene: TRBJ1-2; clone size: .; CDR3 DNA: TGTGCCAGCGGGGTACAGCCTTTCTATGGCTACATCTTC; CDR3 protein: CASGVQPFYGYIF
D gene: .; V gene: TRBV5-1; J gene: TRBJ2-2; clone size: many; CDR3 DNA: TGCGCCAGCAGCTCTCCGGGGGTCCCCGGGAGCGGGGAGCTGTTTTTT; CDR3 protein: CASSSPGVPGSGELFF
D gene: .; V gene: TRBV28; J gene: TRBJ2-7; clone size: many; CDR3 DNA: TGTGCCAGCAGTCTCGAGAGGGACCTCTGGGAGCAGTACTTC; CDR3 protein: CASSLERDLWEQYF
D gene: TRBD2; V gene: TRBV27; J gene: TRBJ2-7; clone size: many; CDR3 DNA: TGTGCCAGCAGTCCGGGACTAGCGGGAGTTCTTTACGAGCAGTACTTC; CDR3 protein: CASSPGLAGVLYEQYF
D gene: TRBD1; V gene: TRBV4-2; J gene: TRBJ2-7; clone size: many; CDR3 DNA: TGTGCCAGCAGCCAAGGAGGGGGCACGTACGAGCAGTACTTC; CDR3 protein: CASSQGGGTYEQYF
D gene: .; V gene: TRBV6-1; J gene: TRBJ2-2; clone size: .; CDR3 DNA: TGTGCCAGCAGACCGCCCCGGGATACCGGGGAGCTGTTTTTT; CDR3 protein: CASRPPRDTGELFF
D gene: .; V gene: TRBV20-1; J gene: TRBJ1-1; clone size: many; CDR3 DNA: TGCAGTGCTACCAACAGGGCGAACACTGAAGCTTTCTTT; CDR3 protein: CSATNRANTEAFF